Below are 28 T cell receptor beta chains sequenced from a single sample in a study of identifying expanded T cells in peripheral blood. Method: immunoSEQ multiplex PCR; TCRdb's copy keeps in-frame clones and lacks some. This sample has approximately 100,000 clones, with around 89% found just once. The sequencing input was blood. These receptors all come from a person aged 18 to 70 in good health.

The chain recombines TRBV19 with TRBJ2-5, with TRBD1 identical over 10 bases. Germline lookup yields CDR1 LNHDA and CDR2 SQIVND (reference sequence). J gave up 5 bases and V 5 bases, and 5 bases lay outside the gene matches. CDR3 length: 14 amino acids. The CDR3 bases are TGTGCCAGTAGTGGGACAGGGGCGGGGGAGACCCAGTACTTC. It yields the protein CASSGTGAGETQYF. Full variable domain (remainder filled in from reference TRBV19 and TRBJ2-5): DGGITQSPKYLFRKEGQNVTLSCEQNLNHDAMYWYRQDPGQGLRLIYYSQIVNDFQKGDIAEGYSVSREKKESFPLTVTSAQKNPTAFYLCASSGTGAGETQYFGPGTRLLVL.

The table lists this clone with a few counts. J is TRBJ2-1 and V is TRBV7-2, with 7 bases fitting TRBD1. V was clipped by 2 bases and J by 7 bases; unmatched bases: 8. The CDR3 covers 15 residues. Per the germline V gene, CDR1 is SGHTA and CDR2 is FQGNSA. The CDR3 loop reads CASSLSGTDLNEQFF. The CDR3 DNA follows: TGTGCCAGCAGCTTATCGGGGACAGACCTGAATGAGCAGTTCTTC.

This chain connects TRBV6-5 to TRBJ1-1; D is unresolved. This CDR3 has 13 amino acids. V dropped 7 bases and J dropped 7 bases, with 16 bases sitting between them. CDR1 and CDR2 from the germline V gene are MNHEY and SVGAGI. The CDR3 coding sequence is TGTGCCAGCACCCCACGGGTGGATCATGAAGCTTTCTTT. Translating it yields CASTPRVDHEAFF.

The chain employs TRBV29-1 and TRBJ1-2; perhaps TRBD1 as D (5 bases). Germline V gene lookup returns CDR1 SQVTM and CDR2 ANQGSEA. The CDR3 is 11 amino acids. V was shortened by 1 base and J by 8 bases, with 8 bases between the two germline ends. CDR3 nucleotides: TGCAGCGTTGAAGGGGGCAAAGGCTACACCTTC. As protein: CSVEGGKGYTF. Supplemented by reference TRBV29-1 and TRBJ1-2, the full variable domain reads SAVISQKPSRDICQRGTSLTIQCQVDSQVTMMFWYRQQPGQSLTLIATANQGSEATYESGFVIDKFPISRPNLTFSTLTVSNMSPEDSSIYLCSVEGGKGYTFGSGTRLTVV.

The sample holds one count of this clone. The sample carries other DNA sequences with the same CDR3. This sequence joins TRBV6-5 and TRBJ1-5; TRBD1 is a possible D gene (5 bases). This CDR3 spans 13 amino acids. CDR1 and CDR2 (germline): MNHEY, SVGAGI. V lost 0 bases to trimming and J lost 7 bases, with 7 bases between them. The CDR3 loop is CASSYSRGQPQHF. DNA of the CDR3: TGTGCCAGCAGTTACTCCCGGGGGCAGCCCCAGCATTTT.

This clone was recorded a few times. The chain carries TRBV6-6 and TRBJ2-1; no clear D gene. CDR1 MNHNY and CDR2 SVGAGI come from the germline V gene (reference sequence). Trimming cost V 7 bases and J 2 bases, with 12 bases left between them. This CDR3 has 14 amino acids. The CDR3 coding sequence is TGTGCCAGCACCCCTTCAGGCGCCTACAATGAGCAGTTCTTC. Its protein product is CASTPSGAYNEQFF.

The table lists this clone with a count of one. The chain couples TRBV19 to TRBJ2-5; tentative D call: TRBD2 (6 bases). Germline CDR1 reads LNHDA; CDR2 reads SQIVND (reference sequence). This CDR3 is 14 amino acids long. The V gene lost 7 bases and the J gene lost 4 bases, with 16 bases spanning the gap. This CDR3 is CASNSLEGGETQYF. CDR3 DNA sequence: TGTGCCAGTAACTCTCTGGAGGGTGGAGAGACCCAGTACTTC.

The CDR3 spells CASSIRTGGALGELFF. The DNA for the CDR3 is TGTGCCAGTAGTATACGAACAGGGGGCGCGCTCGGGGAGCTGTTTTTT. The chain has TRBV19 and TRBJ2-2; TRBD1 matches at 9 bases. V shed 2 bases and J 7 bases; nucleotides not matched to a gene: 8. Per the germline V gene, CDR1 is LNHDA and CDR2 is SQIVND (reference sequence). This CDR3 has 16 amino acids.

The chain links TRBV6-9 to TRBJ1-1; D not certain. The CDR3 is 14 residues long. Per germline, CDR1 MNHGY and CDR2 SVAAGI. Trimming cost V 3 bases and J 1 base, with 9 bases left between them. The CDR3 DNA sequence: TGTGCCAGCAGTTACCAGTACAAGAACACTGAAGCTTTCTTT. Its protein product is CASSYQYKNTEAFF.

This clone came up a few times. The CDR3 coding sequence is TGTGCCAGCAGCCTCCCTGAGGGGGGATCACCCCTCCACTTT. Amino acids: CASSLPEGGSPLHF. The V call is TRBV7-2, the J call TRBJ1-6, with D perhaps matching TRBD1 (6 bases). V gave up 5 bases and J gave up 10 bases, with 15 bases separating them. Germline assignment: CDR1 SGHTA and CDR2 FQGNSA. The CDR3 totals 14 residues.

The chain has TRBV19 and TRBJ1-2; TRBD1 aligns across 7 bases. CDR3 length: 15 amino acids. V shed 5 bases, J shed 1 base, and the junction held 7 bases outside the gene matches. Germline CDR1 and CDR2: LNHDA and SQIVND (reference sequence). CDR3 coding DNA: TGTGCCAGTAGTCTGGACAGGACCTTTAACTATGGCTACACCTTC. Protein: CASSLDRTFNYGYTF. The full variable domain, its missing parts supplied by reference TRBV19 and TRBJ1-2, is DGGITQSPKYLFRKEGQNVTLSCEQNLNHDAMYWYRQDPGQGLRLIYYSQIVNDFQKGDIAEGYSVSREKKESFPLTVTSAQKNPTAFYLCASSLDRTFNYGYTFGSGTRLTVV.

The chain joins TRBV7-9 to TRBJ2-5; D remains unclear. Germline lookup yields CDR1 SEHNR and CDR2 FQNEAQ (reference sequence). The CDR3 consists of 12 residues. Trimming left V 4 bases short and J 7 bases short, with 10 bases between. CDR3 sequence reads: CASSYPGTTQYF. In DNA, the CDR3 is TGTGCCAGCAGCTATCCTGGTACGACCCAGTACTTC.

The V and J genes are TRBV7-9 and TRBJ1-2; D remains ambiguous. V was trimmed by 1 base and J by 4 bases, leaving 7 bases between them. Per the germline V gene, CDR1 is SEHNR and CDR2 is FQNEAQ (reference sequence). CDR3 size: 13 residues. CDR3 protein: CASSLEGIYGYTF. Here the CDR3 DNA reads TGTGCCAGCAGCTTAGAAGGGATCTATGGCTACACCTTC.

The rearrangement links TRBV5-5 to TRBJ1-1; D unclear. The CDR3 length is 13 residues. V was pared by 4 bases and J by 1 base, with 8 bases between. Germline CDR1 SGHKS, CDR2 YYEKEE (reference sequence). This chain's CDR3 is CASSARGNTEAFF. CDR3 coding DNA: TGTGCCAGCAGCGCCCGAGGGAACACTGAAGCTTTCTTT. Filled out from reference TRBV5-5 and TRBJ1-1, the complete variable domain reads DAGVTQSPTHLIKTRGQQVTLRCSPISGHKSVSWYQQVLGQGPQFIFQYYEKEERGRGNFPDRFSARQFPNYSSELNVNALLLGDSALYLCASSARGNTEAFFGQGTRLTVV.

This clone came up a few times. The chain carries TRBV7-2 and TRBJ2-2, with a weak D call TRBD1 (7 bases). This CDR3 comprises 13 residues. Germline V gene sequence: CDR1 SGHTA, CDR2 FQGNSA. V dropped 3 bases and J dropped 12 bases, with 14 bases sitting between them. As DNA, the CDR3 is TGTGCCAGCAGCTTTGGCTCAGGGGGGAAGCTGTTTTTT. This translates into CASSFGSGGKLFF.

The rearrangement joins TRBV11-2 to TRBJ2-7; perhaps TRBD1 as D (6 bases). CDR3 length: 12 amino acids. Germline lookup yields CDR1 SGHAT and CDR2 FQNNGV. The ends were cut back, 7 bases at V and 4 bases at J, with 11 bases in the middle. CDR3 bases: TGTGCCAGCACCTCAGGGGTTTACGAGCAGTACTTC. Its translation: CASTSGVYEQYF. The full variable domain, its missing parts supplied by reference TRBV11-2 and TRBJ2-7, is EAGVAQSPRYKIIEKRQSVAFWCNPISGHATLYWYQQILGQGPKLLIQFQNNGVVDDSQLPKDRFSAERLKGVDSTLKIQPAKLEDSAVYLCASTSGVYEQYFGPGTRLTVT.

The V and J genes are TRBV4-3 and TRBJ1-5; D not resolved. Germline V gene lookup returns CDR1 LGHNA and CDR2 YSLEER. V lost 0 bases and J lost 7, with 7 bases in between. The CDR3 spans 13 residues. In DNA, the CDR3 is TGCGCCAGCAGCCAAGAGGCGAAGCAGCCCCAGCATTTT. Protein sequence: CASSQEAKQPQHF.

Worth noting for this clone: A read error may account for a junction end that differs from germline. The chain carries TRBV19 and TRBJ2-6; 8 positions match TRBD1. The CDR3 runs 13 residues. Germline CDR1 is LNHDA and CDR2 is SQIVND (reference sequence). The CDR3 sequence: CASSVTGANVPTF. The CDR3 DNA sequence: TGTGCCAGTAGTGTGACAGGGGCCAACGTCCCGACTTTC.

V gene TRBV7-6 combines with J gene TRBJ2-3; D remains ambiguous. V was pared by 1 base and J by 3 bases, with 14 bases between. In germline, CDR1 is SGHVS, CDR2 FNYEAQ. This CDR3 contains 16 residues. In DNA form, the CDR3 reads TGTGCCAGCAGCTTAGATGGCGGCTCAGGAACAGATACGCAGTATTTT. It translates to CASSLDGGSGTDTQYF.

The J gene is TRBJ2-7, the V gene TRBV5-4, with TRBD2 identical over 7 bases. V was pared by 3 bases and J by 7 bases, with 7 bases of the junction left unmatched. The CDR3 extends over 13 amino acids. From germline, CDR1 is SGHNT and CDR2 YYREEE (reference sequence). CDR3 DNA sequence: TGTGCCAGCAGCTATGAGGGAGGGTGGGAGCAGTACTTC. It codes for CASSYEGGWEQYF. Full variable domain (missing parts from reference TRBV5-4 and TRBJ2-7): ETGVTQSPTHLIKTRGQQVTLRCSSQSGHNTVSWYQQALGQGPQFIFQYYREEENGRGNFPPRFSGLQFPNYSSELNVNALELDDSALYLCASSYEGGWEQYFGPGTRLTVT.

The chain carries TRBV7-9 and TRBJ2-1; D is perhaps TRBD1 (6 bases). Germline assignment: CDR1 SEHNR and CDR2 FQNEAQ (reference sequence). This CDR3 has 15 residues. V lost 1 base, J lost 4 bases, and 11 bases lay in between. The CDR3 nucleotides read TGTGCCAGCAGCTTAGGGGGGCCAGAGTACAATGAGCAGTTCTTC. Its protein is CASSLGGPEYNEQFF.

This clone was detected once. The chain combines TRBV7-9 with TRBJ1-2, with D possibly matching TRBD1 (5 bases). The CDR3 spans 15 residues. The V end was cut by 1 base, the J end by 3 bases, with 12 bases between. Germline CDR1 SEHNR, CDR2 FQNEAQ (reference sequence). CDR3 protein: CASSLVRGRDYGYTF. The CDR3 coding sequence is TGTGCCAGCAGCTTAGTAAGGGGTCGGGACTATGGCTACACCTTC.

This clone appeared once. V usage is TRBV5-3 and J usage is TRBJ2-7, with 9 bases fitting TRBD1. TRBV5-3 is filed as an ORF, its function uncertain. Trimming cost V 4 bases and J 6 bases; bases outside gene matches: 8. CDR3 length equals 14 residues. CDR3 region: CARSLQRTGVEQYF. The CDR3 DNA sequence: TGTGCCAGAAGCCTTCAACGGACAGGGGTCGAGCAGTACTTC.

J is TRBJ2-5 and V is TRBV27, with TRBD2 as a possible D gene (6 bases). CDR3 length: 15 amino acids. Germline V gene data show CDR1 as MNHEY and CDR2 as SMNVEV (reference sequence). Trimming removed 3 bases at V and 1 base at J, with 12 bases between. The DNA of the CDR3 is TGTGCCAGCAGTTTTGGAGGGAGGTTCCAAGAGACCCAGTACTTC. Amino acids: CASSFGGRFQETQYF.

The V call is TRBV5-1, the J call TRBJ2-2; the D is unclear. Trimming left V 0 bases short and J 9 bases short, with 9 bases between. The CDR3 extends over 13 amino acids. The germline V gene encodes CDR1 SGHRS and CDR2 YFSETQ. For the CDR3, the DNA is TGCGCCAGCAGCTTGGGGCACAGTCGGGAGCTGTTTTTT. Residues: CASSLGHSRELFF.

The chain employs TRBV15 and TRBJ1-5, with D tentatively TRBD1 (5 bases). V was cut by 0 bases and J by 7 bases, with 13 bases left in between. The germline V gene has CDR1 LNHNV and CDR2 YYDKDF (reference sequence). This CDR3 spans 15 amino acids. Here the CDR3 DNA reads TGTGCCACCAGCAGAGACCGCGCGTGGGGGCAGCCCCAGCATTTT. The encoded protein is CATSRDRAWGQPQHF.

This chain connects TRBV7-8 to TRBJ2-3; the D is unclear. Between the trimmed V and J ends, which lost 0 bases and 0 bases, there was a span of 13 bases. The CDR3 loop spans 17 amino acids. CDR1 is SGHVS, CDR2 FQNEAQ, per germline. The CDR3 coding sequence is TGTGCCAGCAGCTTAGCGTTATTGGACCCAAGCACAGATACGCAGTATTTT. This translates into CASSLALLDPSTDTQYF. Full variable domain (rest looked up from reference TRBV7-8 and TRBJ2-3): GAGVSQSPRYKVAKRGQDVALRCDPISGHVSLFWYQQALGQGPEFLTYFQNEAQLDKSGLPSDRFFAERPEGSVSTLKIQRTQQEDSAVYLCASSLALLDPSTDTQYFGPGTRLTVL.

The V call is TRBV28, the J call TRBJ2-1; 11 bases match TRBD2. This CDR3 is 21 amino acids long. Unmatched junction bases numbered 25, after V lost 6 bases and J lost 6 bases. Germline V gene data show CDR1 as MDHEN and CDR2 as SYDVKM. CDR3 nucleotides: TGTGCCAGCAGCTTCCCCAGGGGTAGCGGGGGGGCCTGGCTACCCCTCAATGAGCAGTTCTTC. It translates to CASSFPRGSGGAWLPLNEQFF.